Detailed here is one T cell receptor (beta chain). Its target is unknown. The entry originates in a study of T-cell memory formation after mild COVID-19. At the level of the study: The TCR clusters were mostly specific to one donor. General study points: Pre-infection memory harbored some responding clones, suggesting cross-reactive memory joined. Clones contracting day 15 to 85 were balanced CD4/CD8; later expanders leaned CD4+.

The germline V gene has CDR1 MNHEY and CDR2 SVGAGI. Unmatched junction bases numbered 4, after V lost 4 bases and J lost 0 bases. The CDR3 sequence is 15 residues long. TCRdb called the 5' RACE reads again in MiXCR, with one record for every CDR3 protein. The sample has more than 200,000 distinct CDR3 sequences, roughly 15% seen once. Sequencing was done on a sample of PBMCs or a T cell subset sorted from them (not recorded which). The rearrangement links TRBV6-5 to TRBJ1-1; the match to TRBD1 covers 8 bases. This TCR came from a man aged 18 to 35 who had mild COVID-19 (a few samples of this study predate the infection). Cell type and time point are not known. This chain's CDR3 is CASSLPGQVNTEAFF. CDR3 DNA sequence: TGTGCCAGCAGTTTACCGGGACAGGTGAACACTGAAGCTTTCTTT.